These 29 T cell receptor beta chains share one sample of origin, sequenced in a study of somatic mutations in cytotoxic T cells in rheumatoid arthritis. TCRdb keeps only in-frame clones here, not all; method: immunoSEQ multiplex PCR. The sample consists of 15,000 to 20,000 clones, approximately 80% of them appearing once. The sample consisted of CD8+ T cells sorted from blood. Every receptor here comes from an adult with rheumatoid arthritis.

J is TRBJ1-1 and V is TRBV7-2; D is uncertain. The CDR3 length is 10 residues. Germline CDR1 SGHTA, CDR2 FQGNSA. Deletions cut 5 bases from V and 7 bases from J, with 5 bases between. The CDR3 spells CASSAGEAFF. The CDR3 nucleotides read TGTGCCAGCAGCGCCGGTGAAGCTTTCTTT.

The rearrangement joins TRBV19 to TRBJ2-7; D uncertain. Trimming shortened V by 5 bases and J by 0 bases, and 8 bases separated the two germline ends. This CDR3 contains 13 residues. Germline V lookup: CDR1 LNHDA, CDR2 SQIVND (reference sequence). The CDR3 nucleotides read TGTGCCAGTAGTGTCGGAAGCTCCTACGAGCAGTACTTC. Amino acids: CASSVGSSYEQYF.

This clone occurred once. The chain recombines TRBV2 with TRBJ2-7; no clear D gene. Germline loops: CDR1 SNHLY, CDR2 FYNNEI. This CDR3 spans 12 amino acids. The ends were cut back, 5 bases at V and 4 bases at J, with 9 bases in the middle. CDR3 sequence reads: CASSPPRYEQYF. In DNA, the CDR3 is TGTGCCAGCAGTCCCCCTCGGTACGAGCAGTACTTC.

The rearrangement uses TRBV6-5 and TRBJ2-7; a possible D gene is TRBD1 (6 bases). Trimming cost V 2 bases and J 6 bases, with 11 bases left between them. The CDR3 length is 13 residues. Germline CDR1 and CDR2: MNHEY and SVGAGI. CDR3 region: CASSYQQGSEQYF. The CDR3 DNA follows: TGTGCCAGCAGTTACCAACAGGGCTCCGAGCAGTACTTC.

The chain recombines TRBV5-6 with TRBJ2-1; D tentatively reads TRBD1 or TRBD2 (6 bases each). The CDR3 length is 16 residues. Germline V lookup: CDR1 SGHDT, CDR2 YYEEEE. V lost 0 bases and J lost 6, with 16 bases in between. The CDR3 protein is CASSLGLSEGGNEQFF. The CDR3 DNA follows: TGTGCCAGCAGCTTGGGACTATCGGAGGGGGGCAATGAGCAGTTCTTC.

The chain links TRBV7-9 to TRBJ1-1; D might be TRBD1 (6 bases). Germline loops: CDR1 SEHNR, CDR2 FQNEAQ (reference sequence). The CDR3 totals 12 residues. V lost 11 bases, J lost 2 bases, and 12 bases lay in between. The CDR3 DNA is TGTGCCGGACGAGGGGGTAACACTGAAGCTTTCTTT. This sequence encodes CAGRGGNTEAFF.

The chain is built from TRBV9 and TRBJ2-7; perhaps TRBD1 as D (6 bases). Germline CDR1 and CDR2: SGDLS and YYNGEE. CDR3 length: 14 residues. V lost 4 bases, J lost 2 bases, and 13 bases lay in between. The CDR3, as DNA: TGTGCCAGCAGCCCTGGGGACAACCCCTACGAGCAGTACTTC. Amino acid sequence: CASSPGDNPYEQYF.

The chain recombines TRBV18 with TRBJ2-1; D may be TRBD2 (5 bases). Germline V gene data show CDR1 as KGHSH and CDR2 as LQKENI. V was clipped by 6 bases and J by 5 bases, with 11 bases between them. This CDR3 region has 13 residues. CDR3: CASSPSRDNEQFF. In DNA form, the CDR3 reads TGTGCCAGCTCCCCCTCGCGGGACAATGAGCAGTTCTTC.

CDR3 sequence (DNA): TGTGCCAGCAGTTTAGCGCCGTCGGGGGCCTACACCGGGGAGCTGTTTTTT. Translation: CASSLAPSGAYTGELFF. This rearrangement joins TRBV27 to TRBJ2-2, with D perhaps TRBD1 or TRBD2 (6 bases each). The germline CDR1 and CDR2 sequences are MNHEY and SMNVEV (reference sequence). The length of the CDR3 is 17 residues. V shed 2 bases and J shed 3 bases, with 16 bases lying between them.

The CDR3 protein is CASSPRQGPEAFF. The DNA for the CDR3 is TGTGCCAGCAGTCCCCGACAGGGCCCTGAAGCTTTCTTT. This chain uses TRBV28 with TRBJ1-1; TRBD1 matches at 7 bases. CDR1 and CDR2 (germline): MDHEN, SYDVKM. The CDR3 runs 13 residues. V gave up 5 bases and J gave up 6 bases; unmatched junction bases: 6.

The genes are TRBV5-4 and TRBJ2-7, with a possible D match to TRBD2 (5 bases). Trimming pared 0 bases from V and 1 base from J, leaving 8 bases between. The CDR3 contains 14 residues. Looked up from germline, CDR1 is SGHNT and CDR2 is YYREEE (reference sequence). The chain's CDR3 is CASSLDGDSYEQYF. CDR3 in DNA: TGTGCCAGCAGCTTGGACGGGGATTCCTACGAGCAGTACTTC.

The chain joins TRBV7-9 to TRBJ1-1; TRBD1 matches at 7 bases. Trimming at V came to 5 bases and at J to 3 bases, leaving 6 bases not matched to a gene. Germline V CDR1 and CDR2: SEHNR, FQNEAQ (reference sequence). The CDR3 runs to 14 residues. The CDR3 spells CASSPNRGDTEAFF. CDR3 DNA: TGTGCCAGCAGCCCGAACAGGGGCGACACTGAAGCTTTCTTT.

The rearrangement uses TRBV11-2 and TRBJ2-7; D unresolved. V lost 2 bases to trimming and J lost 0 bases, with 2 bases between them. The germline gives CDR1 SGHAT, CDR2 FQNNGV. CDR3 length: 12 residues. The CDR3 coding sequence is TGTGCCAGCAGCTTAACCTCCTACGAGCAGTACTTC. Protein product: CASSLTSYEQYF.

The chain is built from TRBV19 and TRBJ2-7, with D uncertain. This CDR3 comprises 12 residues. Germline V CDR1 and CDR2: LNHDA, SQIVND (reference sequence). V lost 3 bases, J lost 6 bases, and 9 bases lay in between. The CDR3 DNA reads TGTGCCAGTAGTATTAACCCGTCCGAGCAGTACTTC. Translating gives CASSINPSEQYF.

The chain is built from TRBV19 and TRBJ1-5; TRBD1 agrees at 7 bases. J lost 0 bases, V lost 8 bases, and 7 bases had no gene match. This CDR3 comprises 15 residues. Germline values: CDR1 LNHDA, CDR2 SQIVND (reference sequence). CDR3 in amino acids: CASQGQLYSNQPQHF. Here the CDR3 DNA reads TGTGCCAGTCAGGGACAGTTATATAGCAATCAGCCCCAGCATTTT.

The chain carries TRBV9 and TRBJ2-1; perhaps D is TRBD1 or TRBD2 (5 bases each). The V gene's germline CDR1 is SGDLS and CDR2 YYNGEE. The CDR3 sequence is 12 residues long. V was clipped by 3 bases and J by 8 bases, with 9 bases between them. The CDR3 DNA sequence: TGTGCCAGCAGCGCCCGGGGCTATGAGCAGTTCTTC. Residues: CASSARGYEQFF. Complete variable domain (other parts from reference TRBV9 and TRBJ2-1): DSGVTQTPKHLITATGQRVTLRCSPRSGDLSVYWYQQSLDQGLQFLIQYYNGEERAKGNILERFSAQQFPDLHSELNLSSLELGDSALYFCASSARGYEQFFGPGTRLTVL.

The V gene is TRBV4-1, the J gene TRBJ2-5, with 7 bases lining up with TRBD2. The CDR3 has 15 residues. V lost 0 bases, J lost 2 bases, and 3 bases stayed unmatched. The germline V gene encodes CDR1 MGHRA and CDR2 YSYEKL. The CDR3 sequence: CASSQESGGQETQYF. CDR3 sequence (DNA): TGCGCCAGCAGCCAAGAATCGGGGGGACAAGAGACCCAGTACTTC.

DNA of the CDR3: TGCGCCAGCAGCCAGGGGAACAGTATTCGACCCCAGCATTTT. It translates to CASSQGNSIRPQHF. The chain has TRBV4-1 and TRBJ1-5; D remains unclear. Trimming cost V 3 bases and J 10 bases, with 16 bases left between them. Germline lookup yields CDR1 MGHRA and CDR2 YSYEKL. This CDR3 region has 14 residues.

This clone showed up just a few times. This chain joins TRBV19 and TRBJ2-7, with no clear D. Germline lookup yields CDR1 LNHDA and CDR2 SQIVND (reference sequence). Deletions cut 3 bases from V and 3 bases from J, with 3 bases between. The CDR3 totals 11 residues. The CDR3: CASSMGYEQYF. The CDR3 DNA is TGTGCCAGTAGTATGGGCTACGAGCAGTACTTC.

This clone was observed a handful of times. The chain combines TRBV4-2 with TRBJ2-6; tentatively, D is TRBD2 (6 bases). Germline CDR1 reads LGHNA; CDR2 reads YNFKEQ. The V end lost 0 bases, the J end lost 0 bases, and 6 bases lay between the germline ends. CDR3 length equals 16 residues. The CDR3 here is CASSQEAGSGANVLTF. For the CDR3, the DNA is TGTGCCAGCAGCCAAGAAGCGGGCTCTGGGGCCAACGTCCTGACTTTC.

The chain recombines TRBV5-1 with TRBJ2-7; TRBD2 matches 7 bases. The CDR3 has 17 residues. V lost 0 bases and J lost 1; bases outside the gene matches: 10. Looked up from germline, CDR1 is SGHRS and CDR2 is YFSETQ. The CDR3 bases are TGCGCCAGCAGCTTGGACCTAGCGGAATTCAATTCCTACGAGCAGTACTTC. Protein sequence: CASSLDLAEFNSYEQYF.

The chain employs TRBV19 and TRBJ1-5, with D possibly matching TRBD1 (6 bases). Germline V lookup: CDR1 LNHDA, CDR2 SQIVND (reference sequence). This CDR3 contains 19 residues. The V gene lost 5 bases and the J gene lost 6 bases, with 29 bases spanning the gap. This CDR3 reads CASSAATLLGGTNLQPQHF. CDR3 DNA sequence: TGTGCCAGTAGTGCCGCCACCCTTCTAGGGGGGACAAACCTTCAGCCCCAGCATTTT. Full variable domain (outside the CDR3, taken from reference TRBV19 and TRBJ1-5): DGGITQSPKYLFRKEGQNVTLSCEQNLNHDAMYWYRQDPGQGLRLIYYSQIVNDFQKGDIAEGYSVSREKKESFPLTVTSAQKNPTAFYLCASSAATLLGGTNLQPQHFGDGTRLSIL.

This clone was counted once. The chain is built from TRBV27 and TRBJ2-7; D is unresolved. Germline CDR1 MNHEY, CDR2 SMNVEV (reference sequence). The CDR3 has 13 amino acids. Between the trimmed V and J ends, which lost 6 bases and 1 base, there was a span of 10 bases. The CDR3 nucleotides read TGTGCCAGCAGCCCGGTCGTATCCTACGAGCAGTACTTC. Protein: CASSPVVSYEQYF.

The gene calls are TRBV15 and TRBJ2-2; tentatively, D is TRBD2 (6 bases). The length of the CDR3 is 14 residues. Germline V gene sequence: CDR1 LNHNV, CDR2 YYDKDF (reference sequence). V dropped 0 bases and J dropped 6 bases, with 8 bases sitting between them. CDR3: CATSREEGPGELFF. In nucleotides, the CDR3 is TGTGCCACCAGCAGAGAGGAGGGACCCGGGGAGCTGTTTTTT.

This chain connects TRBV20-1 to TRBJ1-2; D ambiguous. Germline V gene data show CDR1 as DFQATT and CDR2 as SNEGSKA (reference sequence). Trimming pared 8 bases from V and 8 bases from J, leaving 6 bases between. CDR3 length: 8 residues. The CDR3 nucleotides are TGCAGTCCCCGAGGCTACACCTTC. Amino acid sequence: CSPRGYTF.

The chain links TRBV2 to TRBJ1-6, with 11 bases fitting TRBD1. V gave up 6 bases and J gave up 9 bases; unmatched junction bases: 16. The V gene's germline CDR1 is SNHLY and CDR2 FYNNEI. CDR3 length: 18 residues. The CDR3 region has the DNA TGTGCCAGCAGCGAGGGGACAGGGGGTGTTTTTTTTGTTTCACCCCTCCACTTT. It is translated as CASSEGTGGVFFVSPLHF.

The V and J genes are TRBV15 and TRBJ2-2; 7 nucleotides align to TRBD1. Trimming cost V 0 bases and J 4 bases; bases outside gene matches: 8. Germline values: CDR1 LNHNV, CDR2 YYDKDF (reference sequence). This CDR3 is 17 amino acids long. Written as DNA, the CDR3 is TGTGCCACCAGCAGAGACGGAACAGGGGCCCCCACCGGGGAGCTGTTTTTT. The encoded protein is CATSRDGTGAPTGELFF.

The chain has TRBV7-9 and TRBJ1-2; tentative D call: TRBD1 (5 bases). CDR1 is SEHNR, CDR2 FQNEAQ, per germline (reference sequence). This CDR3 has 15 amino acids. Between the trimmed V and J ends, which lost 2 bases and 10 bases, there was a span of 20 bases. The CDR3 DNA is TGTGCCAGCAGCTTATCCGAGGGACCTAGCAGGGTCTACACCTTC. Residues: CASSLSEGPSRVYTF.

This clone was observed a single time. This chain joins TRBV19 and TRBJ2-3, with D hard to call. CDR1 LNHDA and CDR2 SQIVND come from the germline V gene (reference sequence). The CDR3 has 14 residues. V was trimmed by 3 bases and J by 4 bases, leaving 11 bases between them. CDR3 sequence reads: CASSMVSFADTQYF. CDR3 DNA: TGTGCCAGTAGTATGGTTAGTTTCGCAGATACGCAGTATTTT.